The 26 T cell receptor beta chains given below trace back to one sample, sequenced in a study of T cells in Graves' hyperthyroidism and ophthalmopathy. RNA transcripts yielded amplified TCR beta CDR3 regions. Researchers ran a first-round RT-PCR on the TCR CDR3 using the HTBI primer set. TCRdb used MiXCR to reprocess the multiplex PCR reads, holding one entry per CDR3 protein. The sample lists around 520,000 distinct CDR3 sequences; around a quarter were seen once. Sequenced: blood. Source of these receptors: a woman aged 25 to 39 with Graves' ophthalmopathy.

The rearrangement uses TRBV6-5 and TRBJ1-5, with D hard to call. Germline V lookup: CDR1 MNHEY, CDR2 SVGAGI. Trimming pared 0 bases from V and 5 bases from J, leaving 11 bases between. The CDR3 is 15 amino acids. The CDR3 DNA is TGTGCCAGCAGTTACTCGATTTTCAGTGATCAGCCCCAGCATTTT. Its translation is CASSYSIFSDQPQHF.

The table lists this clonotype with many counts. CDR3 in DNA: TGTGCCAGTAGTCACACAGGGGGTGAAGAGACCCAGTACTTC. Protein: CASSHTGGEETQYF. The chain has TRBV19 and TRBJ2-5; 8 bases are shared with TRBD1. J gave up 3 bases and V 5 bases, and 5 bases lay outside the gene matches. The CDR3 contains 14 residues. The germline V gene encodes CDR1 LNHDA and CDR2 SQIVND (reference sequence). The whole variable domain, remainder taken from reference TRBV19 and TRBJ2-5, is DGGITQSPKYLFRKEGQNVTLSCEQNLNHDAMYWYRQDPGQGLRLIYYSQIVNDFQKGDIAEGYSVSREKKESFPLTVTSAQKNPTAFYLCASSHTGGEETQYFGPGTRLLVL.

This chain links TRBV27 with TRBJ2-2, with unresolved D. The CDR3 has 14 residues. V lost 2 bases and J lost 7, with 11 bases in between. Per the germline V gene, CDR1 is MNHEY and CDR2 is SMNVEV (reference sequence). The CDR3 DNA is TGTGCCAGCAGTTTAAACATGGTAGTCGGGGAGCTGTTTTTT. As protein: CASSLNMVVGELFF.

This clonotype was counted ten times or more. At one end, the junction sequence differs from germline, possibly due to a read error. This chain uses TRBV7-7 with TRBJ2-7; D is possibly TRBD1 (5 bases). Germline loops: CDR1 SSHAT, CDR2 FNYEAQ (reference sequence). The CDR3 runs 15 residues. The CDR3 DNA is TGTGCTAGCAGCCTAGGACACCAGGGTGCCTACGAGCAGTACTTC. Translation: CASSLGHQGAYEQYF.

Written as DNA, the CDR3 is TGTGCCAGCAACGGACAGGGTGGTGGCTACACCTTC. As protein: CASNGQGGGYTF. The V and J genes are TRBV2 and TRBJ1-2; TRBD1 aligns across 8 bases. This CDR3 spans 12 amino acids. Germline-derived CDR1 and CDR2 are SNHLY and FYNNEI. J gave up 7 bases and V 7 bases, and 5 bases lay outside the gene matches.

The table lists this clonotype with many counts. The J gene is TRBJ1-1, the V gene TRBV28; maybe TRBD1 (6 bases). This CDR3 has 17 amino acids. The germline CDR1 and CDR2 sequences are MDHEN and SYDVKM. Trimming took off 3 bases at V and 7 bases at J, with 24 bases between the two ends. The CDR3 nucleotides are TGTGCCAGCAGTTTTCTCGCCCCTCGCCGGGGGCTAAGTGAAGCTTTCTTT. Amino acid sequence: CASSFLAPRRGLSEAFF.

The chain combines TRBV7-3 with TRBJ2-5; maybe TRBD1 (6 bases). The CDR3 is made up of 15 amino acids. Trimming shortened V by 2 bases and J by 4 bases, and 14 bases separated the two germline ends. From germline, CDR1 is SGHTA and CDR2 FQGTGA. The CDR3 DNA follows: TGTGCCAGCAGCTTACGTCCAGGGGTGGCAGAGACCCAGTACTTC. Its translation: CASSLRPGVAETQYF.

The chain links TRBV4-1 to TRBJ2-7; 8 bases map to TRBD2. Germline V gene lookup returns CDR1 MGHRA and CDR2 YSYEKL. V was pared by 5 bases and J by 7 bases, with 4 bases of the junction left unmatched. This CDR3 spans 12 amino acids. Here the CDR3 reads CASSVREGEQYF. For the CDR3, the DNA is TGCGCCAGCAGCGTACGGGAGGGGGAGCAGTACTTC.

This clonotype appeared a few times. The genes are TRBV6-2 or TRBV6-3 and TRBJ1-2; 7 positions match TRBD1. In germline, CDR1 is MNHEY, CDR2 SVGEGT. The CDR3 spans 16 residues. V was pared by 2 bases and J by 3 bases, with 9 bases of the junction left unmatched. The CDR3 nucleotides are TGTGCCAGCAGTTACGACCCGGGACAGTTGGACTATGGCTACACCTTC. As protein: CASSYDPGQLDYGYTF.

This clonotype was counted ten times or more. The rearrangement joins TRBV11-2 to TRBJ2-7, with 8 bases aligning to TRBD1. The CDR3 runs to 15 residues. V shed 2 bases and J 2 bases; nucleotides not matched to a gene: 5. Germline CDR1 and CDR2: SGHAT and FQNNGV. CDR3 loop: CASSLTDRVTYEQYF. DNA of the CDR3: TGTGCCAGCAGCTTAACGGACAGGGTGACCTACGAGCAGTACTTC.

J is TRBJ1-2 and V is TRBV4-1; the match to TRBD1 covers 8 bases. The CDR3 has 15 residues. V lost 4 bases to trimming and J lost 2 bases; unmatched junction nucleotides: 6. CDR1 MGHRA and CDR2 YSYEKL come from the germline V gene. The CDR3 sequence is CASSRGQGQNYGYTF. As DNA, the CDR3 is TGCGCCAGCAGCCGAGGACAGGGTCAGAACTATGGCTACACCTTC.

This clonotype was counted between two and nine times. This chain uses TRBV20-1 with TRBJ2-2; D remains unclear. Germline V gene data show CDR1 as DFQATT and CDR2 as SNEGSKA (reference sequence). The ends were cut back, 0 bases at V and 2 bases at J, with 10 bases in the middle. The CDR3 contains 15 residues. CDR3: CSARDPTRNTGELFF. In DNA form, the CDR3 reads TGCAGTGCTAGAGACCCGACACGCAACACCGGGGAGCTGTTTTTT.

V is TRBV6-1 and J is TRBJ2-2, with D uncertain. This CDR3 region has 12 residues. CDR1 and CDR2 from the germline V gene are MNHNS and SASEGT. Trimming cost V 6 bases and J 5 bases, with 7 bases left between them. The CDR3 DNA follows: TGTGCCAGCAGGATCCCTACCGGGGAGCTGTTTTTT. Translating gives CASRIPTGELFF.

This clonotype was recorded many times. This chain connects TRBV2 to TRBJ2-2, with 7 bases identical to TRBD1. V lost 5 bases and J lost 1; bases outside the gene matches: 7. The CDR3 has 16 residues. CDR1 is SNHLY, CDR2 FYNNEI, per germline. Written as DNA, the CDR3 is TGTGCCAGCAGTATGATAGGGGGCCAGAACACCGGGGAGCTGTTTTTT. Translated: CASSMIGGQNTGELFF.

This clonotype was seen a handful of times. At one end, the junction sequence differs from germline, possibly due to a read error. J is TRBJ2-7 and V is TRBV7-9, with D possibly TRBD1 on 6 matching bases. The CDR3 has 12 amino acids. Germline V gives CDR1 SEHNR, CDR2 FQNEAQ (reference sequence). CDR3 loop: CASSADSYGQYF. The CDR3 DNA is TGTGCCAGCAGCGCGGACAGCTACGGGCAGTACTTC. The full variable domain, with the rest looked up from reference TRBV7-9 and TRBJ2-7, is DTGVSQNPRHKITKRGQNVTFRCDPISEHNRLYWYRQTLGQGPEFLTYFQNEAQLEKSRLLSDRFSAERPKGSFSTLEIQRTEQGDSAMYLCASSADSYGQYFGPGTRLTVT.

This clonotype showed up just a few times. DNA for the CDR3: TGTGCCAGCAGTGAAGCTTCAGGGAACGGCTACACCTTC. Amino acid sequence: CASSEASGNGYTF. J is TRBJ1-2 and V is TRBV6-1, with TRBD1 as a possible D gene (5 bases). Germline CDR1 is MNHNS and CDR2 is SASEGT. V lost 0 bases and J lost 8, with 10 bases in between. The CDR3 length is 13 residues.

This clonotype occurred many times. J is TRBJ2-5 and V is TRBV7-2; 7 bases align to TRBD1. Germline CDR1 and CDR2: SGHTA and FQGNSA. This CDR3 comprises 15 residues. Unmatched junction bases numbered 8, after V lost 3 bases and J lost 4 bases. CDR3: CASSFLTGRGETQYF. As DNA, the CDR3 is TGTGCCAGCAGCTTCCTGACAGGGCGAGGAGAGACCCAGTACTTC.

This clonotype has more than one count but fewer than ten. J is TRBJ1-2 and V is TRBV12-3 or TRBV12-4; tentative D call: TRBD1 (6 bases). The V end was cut by 2 bases, the J end by 2 bases, with 12 bases between. The CDR3 has 15 amino acids. CDR3 sequence (DNA): TGTGCCAGCAGTTTAACAGGGCCCATAAACTATGGCTACACCTTC. Protein sequence: CASSLTGPINYGYTF.

The rearrangement joins TRBV5-1 to TRBJ2-7; 9 bases agree with TRBD1. Germline V lookup: CDR1 SGHRS, CDR2 YFSETQ. V lost 4 bases to trimming and J lost 2 bases; unmatched junction nucleotides: 10. The CDR3 loop spans 16 amino acids. The CDR3 DNA reads as TGCGCCAGCAGCCCGGGCGGGACAGGGTTGGCCTACGAGCAGTACTTC. Translated, it gives CASSPGGTGLAYEQYF.

This clonotype was picked up many times. The chain couples TRBV4-2 to TRBJ1-2; 7 nucleotides match TRBD1. V lost 2 bases and J lost 2; bases outside the gene matches: 2. Germline CDR1 reads LGHNA; CDR2 reads YNFKEQ. The CDR3 runs to 14 residues. DNA for the CDR3: TGTGCCAGCAGCCAAATGACAGGGAACTATGGCTACACCTTC. It is translated as CASSQMTGNYGYTF.

This clonotype was seen ten or more times. The J gene is TRBJ2-7, the V gene TRBV2; D gene uncertain. The V end lost 6 bases, the J end lost 6 bases, and 15 bases lay between the germline ends. This CDR3 region has 13 residues. Germline values: CDR1 SNHLY, CDR2 FYNNEI. CDR3 in amino acids: CASRILGPGEQYF. CDR3 in DNA: TGTGCCAGCAGGATCCTTGGACCAGGCGAGCAGTACTTC. The complete variable domain, with remaining parts taken from reference TRBV2 and TRBJ2-7, reads EPEVTQTPSHQVTQMGQEVILRCVPISNHLYFYWYRQILGQKVEFLVSFYNNEISEKSEIFDDQFSVERPDGSNFTLKIRSTKLEDSAMYFCASRILGPGEQYFGPGTRLTVT.

This clonotype was detected many times. CDR3 bases: TGTGCCAGCAGTGAAGCCGCAGGGTACTATGGCTACACCTTC. This gives the protein CASSEAAGYYGYTF. The V and J genes are TRBV6-1 and TRBJ1-2; possibly TRBD1 for D (5 bases). CDR1 and CDR2 from the germline V gene are MNHNS and SASEGT. The CDR3 runs to 14 residues. V was shortened by 0 bases and J by 3 bases, with 8 bases between the two germline ends.

This clonotype was recorded only once. The J gene is TRBJ1-2, the V gene TRBV6-5; D unclear. Germline V gives CDR1 MNHEY, CDR2 SVGAGI. With 0 bases removed from V and 11 bases from J, the gap between germline ends came to 19 bases. CDR3 length equals 15 residues. CDR3 loop: CASSYSLFLDGGYTF. In DNA form, the CDR3 reads TGTGCCAGCAGTTACTCCCTCTTCCTTGATGGTGGTTACACCTTC.

V gene TRBV5-1 combines with J gene TRBJ2-5, with 8 nucleotides matching TRBD2. The CDR3 loop spans 16 amino acids. Germline CDR1 SGHRS, CDR2 YFSETQ. The junction had 10 bases not matched to a gene; V was cut back by 5 bases and J by 1 base. CDR3 bases: TGCGCCAGCAGAGGAGGCGGGGGGCTCTCCCAAGAGACCCAGTACTTC. This codes for CASRGGGGLSQETQYF.

The sample holds many counts of this clonotype. The CDR3 nucleotides are TGTGCCAGCAGTTACGGGACAGGGGTTGGAAACACCATATATTTT. Amino acid sequence: CASSYGTGVGNTIYF. The J gene is TRBJ1-3, the V gene TRBV6-5; the match to TRBD1 covers 10 bases. Germline V gene lookup returns CDR1 MNHEY and CDR2 SVGAGI. The CDR3 loop spans 15 amino acids. Losses at the gene ends were 2 bases for V and 3 bases for J; bases not matched to a gene: 1.

The gene calls are TRBV6-2 or TRBV6-3 and TRBJ2-7; D may correspond to TRBD1 or TRBD2 (5 bases each). This CDR3 comprises 15 residues. V lost 5 bases, J lost 1 base, and 15 bases lay in between. CDR1 is MNHEY and CDR2 is SVGEGT in the germline V gene. The CDR3 DNA is TGTGCCAGCAGTGCCGACGGGACCGGTTCCTACGAGCAGTACTTC. Encoded protein: CASSADGTGSYEQYF.